These 22 T cell receptor beta chains originate from one sample sequenced in a study of cytomegalovirus exposure and HLA in healthy donors. 60 Vbeta and 13 Jbeta primers were used in PCR. Sequencing was performed with immunoSEQ multiplex PCR; in TCRdb, only in-frame clones are kept and a portion is missing. The repertoire table contains around 150,000 clones. Sample: PBMCs. The receptors shown here come from a man younger than 40 in good health and CMV-seronegative.

The chain uses TRBV27 and TRBJ1-1; no definite D call. The CDR3 runs to 13 residues. Germline-derived CDR1 and CDR2 are MNHEY and SMNVEV (reference sequence). Between the trimmed V and J ends, which lost 8 bases and 2 bases, there was a span of 12 bases. The CDR3 is CASGPTKNTEAFF. In DNA, the CDR3 is TGTGCCAGCGGACCGACTAAAAACACTGAAGCTTTCTTT.

The chain couples TRBV5-1 to TRBJ2-5; D is perhaps TRBD2 (6 bases). The germline V gene encodes CDR1 SGHRS and CDR2 YFSETQ. The germline V and J ends were trimmed by 0 bases and 5 bases, with 14 bases remaining between them. The CDR3 extends over 15 amino acids. CDR3 region: CASSLVATSRETQYF. CDR3 DNA sequence: TGCGCCAGCAGCTTGGTGGCGACTAGTCGTGAGACCCAGTACTTC.

V is TRBV5-4 and J is TRBJ2-5; 10 nucleotides line up with TRBD1. The J call is uncertain, as TRBJ2-7 better fits the DNA end. This CDR3 region has 14 residues. Germline V gene lookup returns CDR1 SGHNT and CDR2 YYREEE (reference sequence). Here the CDR3 DNA reads TGTGCCAGCAGCCCAGGACAGGGGGGCTACGAGCAGTACTTC. It yields the protein CASSPGQGGYEQYF.

For this clone: Other DNA sequences in this sample translate to the same CDR3. The CDR3 bases are TGTGCCAGCAGGGACGGCAGGGGGAACACTGAAGCTTTCTTT. Translating gives CASRDGRGNTEAFF. V and J are TRBV2 and TRBJ1-1, with D possibly matching TRBD1 (6 bases). Trimming took 6 bases from V and 1 from J, leaving 12 bases between them. CDR1 and CDR2 (germline): SNHLY, FYNNEI. The CDR3 length is 14 residues.

The V call is TRBV30, the J call TRBJ1-5, with 10 bases aligning to TRBD1. The germline V gene has CDR1 GTSNPN and CDR2 SVGIG (reference sequence). The ends lost 1 base at V and 5 bases at J; junction bases unmatched: 2. CDR3 length: 14 amino acids. The CDR3 region is CAWSAGQGHQPQHF. CDR3 bases: TGTGCCTGGAGTGCGGGACAGGGGCATCAGCCCCAGCATTTT.

The rearrangement joins TRBV5-5 to TRBJ2-1, with 8 bases identical to TRBD2. The CDR3 totals 17 residues. Germline CDR1 is SGHKS and CDR2 is YYEKEE (reference sequence). After removal of 1 base from V and 1 base from J, the junction contained 7 bases not matched to a gene. The CDR3 is CASSLRWAGGSYNEQFF. The CDR3 DNA reads as TGTGCCAGCAGCTTGAGATGGGCGGGAGGATCCTACAATGAGCAGTTCTTC.

This chain joins TRBV6-4 and TRBJ1-1; 9 bases line up with TRBD1. The length of the CDR3 is 15 residues. The germline CDR1 and CDR2 sequences are MRHNA and SNTAGT. The J segment lost 2 bases and the V segment lost 3 bases, leaving 4 bases of the junction unmatched. CDR3 coding DNA: TGTGCCAGCAGTGATCGAACAGGGGGCAACACTGAAGCTTTCTTT. This gives the protein CASSDRTGGNTEAFF.

V is TRBV2 and J is TRBJ1-5; 7 bases match TRBD1. The germline V gene encodes CDR1 SNHLY and CDR2 FYNNEI. Trimming at V came to 4 bases and at J to 3 bases, leaving 3 bases not matched to a gene. This CDR3 is 14 amino acids long. CDR3 in DNA: TGTGCCAGCAGTGTCCAGGGGGACAATCAGCCCCAGCATTTT. It specifies CASSVQGDNQPQHF.

This chain uses TRBV7-2 with TRBJ1-5, with TRBD1 as a possible D gene (6 bases). The V and J ends lost 5 bases and 5 bases respectively, with 10 bases between them. Germline V gene sequence: CDR1 SGHTA, CDR2 FQGNSA. This CDR3 is 13 amino acids long. Here the CDR3 DNA reads TGTGCCAGCAGCACAGACAGGTATCAGCCCCAGCATTTT. Amino acids: CASSTDRYQPQHF.

The rearrangement uses TRBV11-2 and TRBJ1-6; D perhaps matches TRBD1 (5 bases). Looked up from germline, CDR1 is SGHAT and CDR2 is FQNNGV. V was trimmed by 7 bases and J by 9 bases, leaving 19 bases between them. This CDR3 spans 15 amino acids. CDR3 nucleotides: TGTGCCAGCACCTCATGGGGGGGAGATGTTTCACCCCTCCACTTT. It specifies CASTSWGGDVSPLHF.

The genes are TRBV10-3 and TRBJ2-2, with D tentatively TRBD2 (6 bases). Trimming pared 11 bases from V and 3 bases from J, leaving 19 bases between. The CDR3 is 15 residues long. Per germline, CDR1 ENHRY and CDR2 SYGVKD. The CDR3 DNA reads TGTGCCTCCTCCGTGGGGCGGGGAGACACCGGGGAGCTGTTTTTT. Its translation: CASSVGRGDTGELFF.

Turning to this clone: Other DNA sequences in the sample encode the same CDR3. This chain links TRBV7-9 with TRBJ1-2, with a tentative D call TRBD1 (5 bases). V gave up 1 base and J gave up 8 bases, with 11 bases separating them. The CDR3 has 13 amino acids. Germline-derived CDR1 and CDR2 are SEHNR and FQNEAQ (reference sequence). The CDR3 region is CASSLGAGYGYTF. In nucleotides, the CDR3 is TGTGCCAGCAGCTTAGGGGCAGGGTACGGCTACACCTTC.

The V gene is TRBV6-4, the J gene TRBJ1-1; no definite D call. CDR3 length: 14 residues. The V and J ends lost 0 bases and 1 base respectively, with 6 bases between them. The V gene's germline CDR1 is MRHNA and CDR2 SNTAGT. CDR3 amino acids: CASSDSWRNTEAFF. CDR3 DNA: TGTGCCAGCAGTGACTCATGGAGGAACACTGAAGCTTTCTTT.

The J gene is TRBJ1-1, the V gene TRBV27; 9 positions match TRBD1. CDR1 and CDR2 from the germline V gene are MNHEY and SMNVEV (reference sequence). The CDR3 is made up of 13 amino acids. The trim removed 8 bases at V and 11 bases at J, leaving 12 bases unmatched. CDR3 in amino acids: CASGNTGGLGAFF. Here the CDR3 DNA reads TGTGCCAGCGGTAATACAGGGGGCTTAGGGGCTTTCTTT.

The chain links TRBV28 to TRBJ1-2; unclear D gene. The germline V gene encodes CDR1 MDHEN and CDR2 SYDVKM. V lost 4 bases and J lost 2, with 8 bases in between. The CDR3 covers 13 residues. The CDR3: CASSYSNNYGYTF. CDR3 in DNA: TGTGCCAGCAGTTACAGTAACAACTATGGCTACACCTTC.

This chain connects TRBV9 to TRBJ2-1, with TRBD2 matching over 7 bases. Germline CDR1 and CDR2: SGDLS and YYNGEE. This CDR3 contains 16 residues. The V and J ends lost 4 bases and 1 base, in that order; junction bases with no gene match: 8. DNA for the CDR3: TGTGCCAGCAGCCTGCGCGCTAGCGGTTCCTACAATGAGCAGTTCTTC. Protein: CASSLRASGSYNEQFF.

This chain uses TRBV7-6 with TRBJ1-1; 7 positions agree with TRBD1. After removal of 5 bases from V and 4 bases from J, the junction contained 7 bases not matched to a gene. CDR1 SGHVS and CDR2 FNYEAQ come from the germline V gene. This CDR3 has 14 residues. The CDR3 loop is CASSPPGGFTEAFF. The CDR3 coding sequence is TGTGCCAGCAGCCCACCAGGGGGATTCACTGAAGCTTTCTTT.

The chain combines TRBV5-1 with TRBJ1-2; 7 bases line up with TRBD1. CDR3 length: 14 residues. The germline V gene has CDR1 SGHRS and CDR2 YFSETQ. J lost 4 bases, V lost 4 bases, and 7 bases had no gene match. CDR3 bases: TGCGCCAGCAGCCAGGGACAGAACTCCTATGGCTACACCTTC. Translating it yields CASSQGQNSYGYTF.

The chain employs TRBV10-3 and TRBJ1-4; D ambiguous. Germline loops: CDR1 ENHRY, CDR2 SYGVKD. V was clipped by 2 bases and J by 6 bases, with 4 bases between them. The CDR3 consists of 12 residues. The CDR3 region is CAISEGDEKLFF. The CDR3 nucleotides read TGTGCCATCAGTGAGGGAGATGAAAAACTGTTTTTT.

The chain couples TRBV28 to TRBJ2-7; the match to TRBD1 covers 10 bases. The CDR3 is 14 residues long. Trimming took 6 bases from V and 2 from J; bases not matched to a gene: 4. Germline values: CDR1 MDHEN, CDR2 SYDVKM. The CDR3 region has the DNA TGTGCCAGCAGGTACGGGACAGGGGCCTACGAGCAGTACTTC. Translation gives CASRYGTGAYEQYF.

The CDR3 DNA sequence: TGTGCCATCACTCTTGACGAGCAGTACTTC. This encodes CAITLDEQYF. The chain couples TRBV10-3 to TRBJ2-7; D unresolved. CDR3 length: 10 residues. The V and J ends lost 7 bases and 5 bases respectively, with 6 bases between them. CDR1 ENHRY and CDR2 SYGVKD come from the germline V gene.

This chain connects TRBV19 to TRBJ1-2; tentatively, D is TRBD1 (6 bases). Trimming removed 3 bases from V and 2 bases from J, with 16 bases in between. The germline gives CDR1 LNHDA, CDR2 SQIVND (reference sequence). The length of the CDR3 is 16 residues. Written as DNA, the CDR3 is TGTGCCAGTAGTATGGCGTCAGGGGCGATGAACTATGGCTACACCTTC. Protein sequence: CASSMASGAMNYGYTF. The entire variable domain, with the rest obtained from reference TRBV19 and TRBJ1-2, is as follows: DGGITQSPKYLFRKEGQNVTLSCEQNLNHDAMYWYRQDPGQGLRLIYYSQIVNDFQKGDIAEGYSVSREKKESFPLTVTSAQKNPTAFYLCASSMASGAMNYGYTFGSGTRLTVV.